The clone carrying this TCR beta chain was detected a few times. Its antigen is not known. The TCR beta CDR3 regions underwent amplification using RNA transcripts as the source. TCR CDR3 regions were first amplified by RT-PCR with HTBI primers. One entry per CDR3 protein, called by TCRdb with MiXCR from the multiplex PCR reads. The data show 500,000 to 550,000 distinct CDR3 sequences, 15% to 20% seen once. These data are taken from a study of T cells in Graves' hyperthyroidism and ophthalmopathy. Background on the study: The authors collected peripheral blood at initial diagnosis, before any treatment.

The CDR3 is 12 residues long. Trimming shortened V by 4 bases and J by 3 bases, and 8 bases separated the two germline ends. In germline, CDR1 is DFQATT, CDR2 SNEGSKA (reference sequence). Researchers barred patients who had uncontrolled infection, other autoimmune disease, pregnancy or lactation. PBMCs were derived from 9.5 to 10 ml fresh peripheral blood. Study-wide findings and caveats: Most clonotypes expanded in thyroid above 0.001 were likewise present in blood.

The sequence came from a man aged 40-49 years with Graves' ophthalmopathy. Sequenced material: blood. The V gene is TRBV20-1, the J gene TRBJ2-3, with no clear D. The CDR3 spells CSAKGQTDTQYF. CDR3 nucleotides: TGCAGTGCTAAGGGTCAAACAGATACGCAGTATTTT.